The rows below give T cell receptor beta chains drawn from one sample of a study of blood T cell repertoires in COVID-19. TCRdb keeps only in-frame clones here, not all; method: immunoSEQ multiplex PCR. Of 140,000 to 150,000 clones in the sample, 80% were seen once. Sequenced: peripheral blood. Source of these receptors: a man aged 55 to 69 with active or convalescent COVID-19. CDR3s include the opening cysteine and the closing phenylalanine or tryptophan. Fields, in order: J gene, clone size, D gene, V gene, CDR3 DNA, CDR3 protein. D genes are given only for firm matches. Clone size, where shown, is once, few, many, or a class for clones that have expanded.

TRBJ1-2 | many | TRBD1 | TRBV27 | TGTGCCAGCAGTTTATCCGGACAGGGCGGCGGCTACACCTTC | CASSLSGQGGGYTF
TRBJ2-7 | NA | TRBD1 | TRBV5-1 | TGCGCCAGCAGCTTCAGTCAGGGGGCTGTCTACGAGCAGTACTTC | CASSFSQGAVYEQYF
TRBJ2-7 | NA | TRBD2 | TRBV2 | TGTGCCAGCATGGGGGACTACTCCTACGAGCAGTACTTC | CASMGDYSYEQYF
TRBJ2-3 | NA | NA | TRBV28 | TGTGCCAGCAGTCCCCAGGAAGGCGCAGATACGCAGTATTTT | CASSPQEGADTQYF
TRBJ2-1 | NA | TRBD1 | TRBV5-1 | TGCGCCAGCAGCTTGACAGGGGGTACCGACAATGAGCAGTTCTTC | CASSLTGGTDNEQFF
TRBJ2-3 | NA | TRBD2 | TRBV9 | TGTGCCAGCAGCGTCGTACTAGCGGGAGGGGGAGATACGCAGTATTTT | CASSVVLAGGGDTQYF
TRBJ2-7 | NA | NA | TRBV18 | TGTGCCAGCTCACCCAGGGAAGGGGGGGCCTCCTACGAGCAGTACTTC | CASSPREGGASYEQYF
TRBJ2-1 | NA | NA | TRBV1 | TGCACCAGCAGATCCGGGACTAGCAGAAATGAGCAGTTCTTC | CTSRSGTSRNEQFF
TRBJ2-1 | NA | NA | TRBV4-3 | TGCGCCAGCAGCCAGCGAGGTGGTGGAGGTTATGAGCAGTTCTTC | CASSQRGGGGYEQFF
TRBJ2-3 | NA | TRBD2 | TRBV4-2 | TGTGCCAGCAGCCCACTAGCGGGAGGAACAGATACGCAGTATTTT | CASSPLAGGTDTQYF
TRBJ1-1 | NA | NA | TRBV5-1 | TGCGCCAGCAGCTTGTTAGGCGGCGAGACTGAAGCTTTCTTT | CASSLLGGETEAFF
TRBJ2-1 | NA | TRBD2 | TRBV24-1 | TGTGCCACCAGTGACGCCGGGAGGGACAATGAGCAGTTCTTC | CATSDAGRDNEQFF
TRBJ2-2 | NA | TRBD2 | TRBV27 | TGTGCCAGCACCAGCGGGACTAGCCTTGGCGGGGAGCTGTTTTTT | CASTSGTSLGGELFF
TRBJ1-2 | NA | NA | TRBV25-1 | TGTGCCAGCAGTGAAGTTGGGCAGGGTGGTGGCTACACCTTC | CASSEVGQGGGYTF
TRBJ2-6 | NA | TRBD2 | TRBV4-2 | TGTGCCAGCAGCCAAGCCGGGGGGGTTGGGGCCAACGTCCTGACTTTC | CASSQAGGVGANVLTF
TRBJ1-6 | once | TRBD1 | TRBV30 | TGTGCCTGGAGTCTGGGGACAGGCAGATCACCCCTCCACTTT | CAWSLGTGRSPLHF
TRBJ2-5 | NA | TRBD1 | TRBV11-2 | TGTGCCAGCAGGCAGACAGGGGTAGAGACCCAGTACTTC | CASRQTGVETQYF
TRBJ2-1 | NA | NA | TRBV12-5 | TGTGCTAGTATGGCGTGGGAGTACAATGAGCAGTTCTTC | CASMAWEYNEQFF
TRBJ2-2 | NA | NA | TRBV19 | TGTGCCAGTAGCATACCCCCCCTCGGGGAGCTGTTTTTT | CASSIPPLGELFF
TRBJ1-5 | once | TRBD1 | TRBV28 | TGTGCCAGCAGCCCAGGGGGCCAGCAGCCCCAGCATTTT | CASSPGGQQPQHF
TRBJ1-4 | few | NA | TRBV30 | TGTGCCTGGAGTAAGAGTTCAACTAATGAAAAACTGTTTTTT | CAWSKSSTNEKLFF
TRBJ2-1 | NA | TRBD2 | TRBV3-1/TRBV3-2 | TGTGCCAGCAGCCAAGGTCTAGCGGGAGTGGCTGAGCAGTTCTTC | CASSQGLAGVAEQFF
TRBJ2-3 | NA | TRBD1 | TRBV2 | TGTGCCAGCAGAGGGACAGCTAGCACAGATACGCAGTATTTT | CASRGTASTDTQYF
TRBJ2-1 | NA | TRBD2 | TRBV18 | TGTGCCAGCGGAGCGGGAGGGCCTTATGAGCAGTTCTTC | CASGAGGPYEQFF
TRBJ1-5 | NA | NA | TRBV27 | TGTGCCAGCAGTACCCTCTTACAGGGCCCCAATCAGCCCCAGCATTTT | CASSTLLQGPNQPQHF
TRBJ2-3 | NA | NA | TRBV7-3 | TGTGCCAGCAGCTACACAGGAGATACGCAGTATTTT | CASSYTGDTQYF
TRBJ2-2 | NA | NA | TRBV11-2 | TGTGCCAGCAGCTTAGTTTCAGGCGGGGAGCTGTTTTTT | CASSLVSGGELFF
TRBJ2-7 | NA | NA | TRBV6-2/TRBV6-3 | TGTGCCAGCAGTTACTCGGGAGAAGCGGACGAGCAGTACTTC | CASSYSGEADEQYF
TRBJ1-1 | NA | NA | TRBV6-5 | TGTGCCAGCAGTTGGGGCACGAACACTGAAGCTTTCTTT | CASSWGTNTEAFF
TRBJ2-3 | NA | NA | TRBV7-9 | TGTGCCACCCGAGCACTACTTAACACAGATACGCAGTATTTT | CATRALLNTDTQYF
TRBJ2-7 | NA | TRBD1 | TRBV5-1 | TGCGCCAGCAGCACCGGGACAGGGAGCTCCTACGAGCAGTACTTC | CASSTGTGSSYEQYF
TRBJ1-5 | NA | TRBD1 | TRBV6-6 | TGTGCCAGCAGTTGGGGACAGGGTGGGCAGCCCCAGCATTTT | CASSWGQGGQPQHF
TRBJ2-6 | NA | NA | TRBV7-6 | TGTGCCAGCAGCTTACTGGCTCGGGACTCTGGGGCCAACGTCCTGACTTTC | CASSLLARDSGANVLTF
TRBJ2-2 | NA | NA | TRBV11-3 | TGTGCCAGCAGCCCCCATGGAGCGCCGAACACCGGGGAGCTGTTTTTT | CASSPHGAPNTGELFF
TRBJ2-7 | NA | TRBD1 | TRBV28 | TGTGCCAGCAGCCCAAGGGACAGGGGGCTTGAGCAGTACTTC | CASSPRDRGLEQYF
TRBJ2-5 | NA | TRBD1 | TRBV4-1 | TGCGCCAGCAGCCCCGTCCCGGGACAGGGGGTTGAGACCCAGTACTTC | CASSPVPGQGVETQYF